This TCR beta chain appears in the sequencing data of a study of cytomegalovirus exposure and HLA in healthy donors. General study results and limits: A few CMV-associated chains proved CMV antigen-specific in vitro.

In the case of this clone: Its matching antigen is unknown.

J was trimmed by 3 bases and V by 4 bases; bases with no gene match: 6. Germline CDR1 is SGHRS and CDR2 is YFSETQ. The CDR3 runs 15 residues. Some clones are missing from TCRdb's copy, which holds only in-frame ones; the method was immunoSEQ multiplex PCR. Of 100,000 to 150,000 clones detected, 80% to 90% appear once; the ten largest clones hold 1.2%. This chain links TRBV5-1 with TRBJ2-7; 11 bases are a match to TRBD2. The sample taken for sequencing was PBMCs. This receptor was taken from a woman aged 18-30 years in good health and CMV-seronegative. The CDR3 DNA reads as TGCGCCAGCAGCCCCGGGGGACTAGCGGTCTACGAGCAGTACTTC. This codes for CASSPGGLAVYEQYF.